Following are 4 T cell receptor beta chains from one sample sequenced in a study of response to subunit inactivated influenza vaccine. TCRdb ran MiXCR on the RT-PCR reads and lists one entry per CDR3 protein. This sample carries hundreds of thousands of distinct CDR3 sequences, 20% to 25% of them seen once, and the ten largest clones take 10%. The sample consisted of PBMCs from blood, taken 21 months after vaccination. The receptors shown here come from a man between 50 and 75 years old who received an inactivated influenza vaccine.

The gene calls are TRBV6-5 and TRBJ2-7; TRBD1 aligns across 10 bases. The CDR3 runs 15 residues. CDR1 is MNHEY, CDR2 SVGAGI, per germline. Unmatched junction bases numbered 5, after V lost 3 bases and J lost 3 bases. The CDR3 DNA is TGTGCCAGCAGTTATGGGACAGGGGTTCTCTACGAGCAGTACTTC. This encodes CASSYGTGVLYEQYF.

V is TRBV7-8 and J is TRBJ2-1; 12 bases map to TRBD2. V was pared by 5 bases and J by 8 bases, with 7 bases of the junction left unmatched. Germline V gene lookup returns CDR1 SGHVS and CDR2 FQNEAQ. The CDR3 runs 15 residues. In nucleotides, the CDR3 is TGTGCCAGCAGCCGGCTAGCGGGAGGGCCCGATGAGCAGTTCTTC. Its protein product is CASSRLAGGPDEQFF.

The sample holds many counts of this clonotype. The chain combines TRBV11-2 with TRBJ1-1, with D possibly TRBD1 on 6 matching bases. Trimming took 8 bases from V and 6 from J, leaving 16 bases between them. The germline V gene encodes CDR1 SGHAT and CDR2 FQNNGV. The CDR3 is 13 residues long. The CDR3 sequence: CASGGRGSSEAFF. In nucleotides, the CDR3 is TGTGCCAGCGGGGGGCGGGGGTCCTCTGAAGCTTTCTTT.

The chain has TRBV4-2 and TRBJ1-1; no definite D call. CDR1 is LGHNA, CDR2 YNFKEQ, per germline. The CDR3 length is 14 residues. Trimming left V 0 bases short and J 7 bases short, with 12 bases between. CDR3 coding DNA: TGTGCCAGCAGCCAAGATCTAGGACGGGATGAAGCTTTCTTT. The encoded protein is CASSQDLGRDEAFF.